This T cell receptor beta chain was sequenced during a study of blood T cells in healthy people across ages (dated by TCRdb to 2015 to 2017). With respect to the entire study: Template switching captured roughly one uniquely barcoded TCR beta cDNA molecule per two T cells in model experiments. The study analyzed two additional independent replicas of 1 million unique cDNA reads from the same blood draw for two donors, one aged 18 to 30 and one aged 80 or older. The donors were divided into four age groups: young (average approximately 16 years), middle-aged (roughly 42), aged (about 60) and long-lived (82). Using deep sequencing normalized with unique cDNA molecular identifiers, the study measured how TCR beta repertoire diversity changes with age. To avoid experimental bias, donors of different ages were spread randomly across the sequencing lanes. The paper's findings and limits, for the study overall: Since profiling was done on bulk unsorted PBMCs, naive and antigen-experienced compartments could not be conclusively compared. Observed TCR beta diversity per million T cells fell roughly linearly with age, and a significant reduction was already apparent by age around 40. Estimates of total diversity based on one million sequenced T cells were considered lower bounds and underestimates. Observed TCR beta diversity correlated strongly with the percentage of naive T cells measured by flow cytometry. Because donor CMV infection status was unknown, age-related changes in expanded clonotypes were potentially confounded. Compared with the aged group, the long-lived group had more naive CD4+ T cells, fewer expanded clones and increased TCR diversity, a pattern suggesting age selection.

The donors were roughly 40 Caucasian individuals from Russia, aged roughly 6 to 100 years, who were systemically healthy. Each donor gave 8 to 10 milliliters of peripheral blood, collected into EDTA-treated Vacutainer tubes. PBMCs were isolated by Ficoll-Paque density-gradient centrifugation, with at least 6.5 million obtained per sample. Total RNA was extracted from PBMCs with Trizol reagent, with at least 5.5 micrograms obtained per sample. Naive CD45RAhigh/CD27high T cell percentages were measured by flow cytometry on a PBMC aliquot from every donor. The library was obtained by 5' RACE. These reads were obtained on an Illumina HiSeq 2500. A second PCR of roughly 6 to 12 cycles was performed with a sample-barcoded 5' primer and a J-beta primer mix. Each TCR beta cDNA molecule received a unique molecular identifier from a template-switch 5' adaptor carrying 12 random nucleotides. At least 2.5 million CDR3-containing paired-end reads were obtained from each sample. First-strand cDNA synthesis was performed from all RNA using the Mint cDNA synthesis kit, with priming by a TRBC-specific oligonucleotide. Following uracil-DNA glycosylase treatment, all cDNA underwent a first 18-cycle PCR with the universal primers M1SS and BC2_uni_R. Turning to the authors' computational methods: For normalization, 1 million high-quality reads, each with a distinct molecular identifier, were randomly selected from each sample. Instead of being binned into consensus sequences, reads with shared molecular identifiers were discarded. MiTCR, set to a Q25 quality threshold and the strictest error-elimination algorithm, was used for CDR3 identification, clonotype clustering and error correction. A nonparametric unseen species model using Euler transformation provided a lower-bound estimate of total TCR beta diversity. Through fastp at Q25 and MiXCR, TCRdb rebuilt clones from the public reads, retaining in-frame beta chains. Records with the same CDR3 protein are collapsed into one entry carrying the most frequent genes and DNA. TCRdb's processing, not the authors', yielded these V and J calls. A total of about 1.1 million distinct CDR3 sequences appear in this sample, about two fifths of them only once. The ten largest clones capture around 13% of the sample.

At the junction V is shortened by 8 bases and J by 0 bases, with 14 bases in between. From its cysteine to its phenylalanine, the CDR3 spans 14 amino acids. Kept here is only the CDR3 DNA, which spans 42 bases and is read in frame from base 1. Reading the germline V gene gives CDR1 SQVTM and CDR2 ANQGSEA. This clonotype occurred a few times. Its cognate antigen has yet to be identified. Per-base quality was not reported, and no clone a single base away is much larger than it. The chain joins TRBV29-1 to TRBJ2-1; the D gene is perhaps TRBD1 or TRBD2, each of them matching over 6 bases. This TCR was recovered from a man between 18 and 29 years old in good health. The sequenced sample was blood. Here is the DNA: TGCAGCTACCGGGGGCTAGGCTCCTACAATGAGCAGTTCTTC. Translated, this is CSYRGLGSYNEQFF.